The present TCR beta chain was sequenced within a study of T cell changes during pregnancy in multiple sclerosis. Germline lookup yields CDR1 MNHEY and CDR2 SMNVEV (reference sequence). CDR3 length equals 15 residues. V was pared by 5 bases and J by 4 bases, with 8 bases of the junction left unmatched. TCRdb's copy holds only in-frame clones and misses some; the assay was immunoSEQ multiplex PCR. The profile shows about 51,000 clones, around 92% of them singletons. This TCR came from a female donor with multiple sclerosis, enrolled in a pregnancy study. The genes are TRBV27 and TRBJ2-5; 9 positions match TRBD1. The sequencing used CD4+ T cells from peripheral blood mononuclear cells, collected in the third trimester of pregnancy. The CDR3 loop is CASSPGQGKGETQYF. For the CDR3, the DNA is TGTGCCAGCAGTCCGGGACAGGGTAAGGGAGAGACCCAGTACTTC.